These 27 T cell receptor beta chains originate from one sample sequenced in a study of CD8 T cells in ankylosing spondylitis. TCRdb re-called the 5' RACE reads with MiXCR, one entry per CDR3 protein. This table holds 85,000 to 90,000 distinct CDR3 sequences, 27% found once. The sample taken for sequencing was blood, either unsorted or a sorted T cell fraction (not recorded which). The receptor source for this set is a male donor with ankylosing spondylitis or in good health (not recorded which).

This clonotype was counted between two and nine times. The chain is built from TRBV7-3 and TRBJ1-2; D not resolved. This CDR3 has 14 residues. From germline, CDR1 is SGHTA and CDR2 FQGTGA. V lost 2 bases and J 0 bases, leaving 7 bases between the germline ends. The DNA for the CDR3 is TGTGCCAGCAGCTTAGAAAGGGCTAACTATGGCTACACCTTC. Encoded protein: CASSLERANYGYTF.

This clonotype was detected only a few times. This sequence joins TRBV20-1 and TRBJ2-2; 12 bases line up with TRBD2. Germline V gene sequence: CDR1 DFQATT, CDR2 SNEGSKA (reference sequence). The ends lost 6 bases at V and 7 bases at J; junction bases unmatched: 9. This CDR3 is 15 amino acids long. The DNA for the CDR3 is TGCAGTGCCGAGGCTAGCGGGGGGGCAAGCGGGGAGCTGTTTTTT. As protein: CSAEASGGASGELFF.

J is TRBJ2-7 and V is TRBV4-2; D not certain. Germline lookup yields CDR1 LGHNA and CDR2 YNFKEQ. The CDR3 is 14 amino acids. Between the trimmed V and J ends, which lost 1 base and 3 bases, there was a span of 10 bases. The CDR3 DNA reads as TGTGCCAGCAGCCAAGGGCTCATGTACTACGAGCAGTACTTC. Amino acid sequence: CASSQGLMYYEQYF.

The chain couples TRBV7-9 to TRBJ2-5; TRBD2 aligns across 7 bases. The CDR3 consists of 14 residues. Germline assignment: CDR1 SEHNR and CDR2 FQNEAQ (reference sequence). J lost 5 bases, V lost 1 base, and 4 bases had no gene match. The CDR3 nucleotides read TGTGCCAGCAGCTTAGTGCGGGAGTATGAGACCCAGTACTTC. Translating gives CASSLVREYETQYF. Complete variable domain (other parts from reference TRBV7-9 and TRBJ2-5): DTGVSQNPRHKITKRGQNVTFRCDPISEHNRLYWYRQTLGQGPEFLTYFQNEAQLEKSRLLSDRFSAERPKGSFSTLEIQRTEQGDSAMYLCASSLVREYETQYFGPGTRLLVL.

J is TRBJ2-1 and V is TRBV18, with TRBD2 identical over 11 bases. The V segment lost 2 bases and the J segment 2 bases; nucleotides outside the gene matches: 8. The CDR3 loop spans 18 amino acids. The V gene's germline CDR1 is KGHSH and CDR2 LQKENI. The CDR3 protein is CASSPGYSGRAPYNEQFF. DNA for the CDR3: TGTGCCAGCTCACCAGGTTATAGCGGGAGGGCCCCCTACAATGAGCAGTTCTTC.

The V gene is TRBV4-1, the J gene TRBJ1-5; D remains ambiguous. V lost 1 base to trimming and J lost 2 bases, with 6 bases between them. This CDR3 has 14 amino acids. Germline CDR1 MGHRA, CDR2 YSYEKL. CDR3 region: CASSQVVGNQPQHF. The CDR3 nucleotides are TGCGCCAGCAGCCAAGTCGTCGGCAATCAGCCCCAGCATTTT.

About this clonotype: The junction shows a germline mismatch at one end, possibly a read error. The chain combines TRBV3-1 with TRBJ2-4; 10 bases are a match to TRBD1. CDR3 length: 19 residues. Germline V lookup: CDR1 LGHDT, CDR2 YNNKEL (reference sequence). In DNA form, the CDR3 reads TGTGCCATCAGCCGGTCGGACAGGGGGTTGAACCTAGCCAAAAACATTCAGTACTTC. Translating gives CAISRSDRGLNLAKNIQYF.

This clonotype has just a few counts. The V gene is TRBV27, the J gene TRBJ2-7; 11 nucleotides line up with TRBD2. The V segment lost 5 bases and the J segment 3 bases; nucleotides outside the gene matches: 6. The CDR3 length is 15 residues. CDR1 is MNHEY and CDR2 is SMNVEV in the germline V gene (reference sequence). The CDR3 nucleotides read TGTGCCAGCAGTGAACTAGCGGGAGACCACTACGAGCAGTACTTC. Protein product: CASSELAGDHYEQYF.

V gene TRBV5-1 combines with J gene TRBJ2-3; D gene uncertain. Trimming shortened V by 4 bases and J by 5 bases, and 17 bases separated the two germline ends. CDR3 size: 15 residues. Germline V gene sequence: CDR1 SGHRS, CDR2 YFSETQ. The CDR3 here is CASSKYVGQGDTQYF. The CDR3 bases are TGCGCCAGCAGCAAATACGTGGGTCAAGGAGATACGCAGTATTTT.

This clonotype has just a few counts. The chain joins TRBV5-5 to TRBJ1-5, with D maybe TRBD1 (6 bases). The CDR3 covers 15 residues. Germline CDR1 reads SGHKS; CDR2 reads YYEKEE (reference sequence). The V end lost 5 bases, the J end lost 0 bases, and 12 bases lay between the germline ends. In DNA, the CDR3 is TGTGCCAGCAGTCCGGACAGCCTTAGCAATCAGCCCCAGCATTTT. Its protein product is CASSPDSLSNQPQHF. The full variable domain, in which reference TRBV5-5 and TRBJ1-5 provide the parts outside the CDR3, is DAGVTQSPTHLIKTRGQQVTLRCSPISGHKSVSWYQQVLGQGPQFIFQYYEKEERGRGNFPDRFSARQFPNYSSELNVNALLLGDSALYLCASSPDSLSNQPQHFGDGTRLSIL.

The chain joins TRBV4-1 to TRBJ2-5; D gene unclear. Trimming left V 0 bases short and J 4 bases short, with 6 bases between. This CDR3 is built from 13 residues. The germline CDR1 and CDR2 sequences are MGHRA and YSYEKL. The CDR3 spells CASSQDGRETQYF. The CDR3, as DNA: TGCGCCAGCAGCCAAGACGGCCGAGAGACCCAGTACTTC.

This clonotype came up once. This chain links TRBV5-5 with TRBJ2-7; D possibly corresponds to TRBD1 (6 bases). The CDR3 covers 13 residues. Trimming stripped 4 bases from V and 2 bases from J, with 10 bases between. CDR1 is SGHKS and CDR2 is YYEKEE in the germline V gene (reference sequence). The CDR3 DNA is TGTGCCAGCAGCAGGACAGCGACCTACGAGCAGTACGTC. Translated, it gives CASSRTATYEQYV.

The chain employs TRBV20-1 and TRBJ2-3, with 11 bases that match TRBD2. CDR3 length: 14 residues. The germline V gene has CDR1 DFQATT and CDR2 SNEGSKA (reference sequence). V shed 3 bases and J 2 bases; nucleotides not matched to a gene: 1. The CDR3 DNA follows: TGCAGTGCTAGGACTAGCGGGAACACAGATACGCAGTATTTT. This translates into CSARTSGNTDTQYF.

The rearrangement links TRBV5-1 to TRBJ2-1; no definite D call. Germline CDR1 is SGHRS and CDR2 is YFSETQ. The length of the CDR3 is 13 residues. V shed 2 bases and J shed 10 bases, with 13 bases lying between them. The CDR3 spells CASSLGVRAEQFF. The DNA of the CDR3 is TGCGCCAGCAGCTTAGGCGTTCGGGCGGAGCAGTTCTTC.

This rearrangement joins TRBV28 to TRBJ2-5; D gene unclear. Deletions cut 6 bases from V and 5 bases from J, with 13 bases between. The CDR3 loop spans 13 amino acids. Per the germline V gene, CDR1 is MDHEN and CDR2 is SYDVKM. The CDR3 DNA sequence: TGTGCCAGCAGACCCCGGAGTCGGGAGACCCAGTACTTC. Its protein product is CASRPRSRETQYF.

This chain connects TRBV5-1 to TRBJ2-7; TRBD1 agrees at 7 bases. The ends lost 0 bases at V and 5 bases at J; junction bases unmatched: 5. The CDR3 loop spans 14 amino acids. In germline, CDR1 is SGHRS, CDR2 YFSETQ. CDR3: CASSLGGQSDEQYF. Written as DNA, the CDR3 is TGCGCCAGCAGCTTGGGGGGACAGTCGGACGAGCAGTACTTC.

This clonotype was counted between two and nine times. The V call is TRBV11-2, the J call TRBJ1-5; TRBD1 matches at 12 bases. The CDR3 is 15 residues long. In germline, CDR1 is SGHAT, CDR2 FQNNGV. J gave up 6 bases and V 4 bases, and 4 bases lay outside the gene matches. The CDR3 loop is CASSSGGQGAQPQHF. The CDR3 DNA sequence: TGTGCCAGCAGCTCAGGGGGACAGGGGGCTCAGCCCCAGCATTTT.

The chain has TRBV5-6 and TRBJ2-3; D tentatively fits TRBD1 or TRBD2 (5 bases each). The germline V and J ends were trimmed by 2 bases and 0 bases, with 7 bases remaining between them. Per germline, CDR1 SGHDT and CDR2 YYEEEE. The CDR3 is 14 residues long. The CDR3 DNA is TGTGCCAGCAGCTTTTGGGGGAGCACAGATACGCAGTATTTT. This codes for CASSFWGSTDTQYF.

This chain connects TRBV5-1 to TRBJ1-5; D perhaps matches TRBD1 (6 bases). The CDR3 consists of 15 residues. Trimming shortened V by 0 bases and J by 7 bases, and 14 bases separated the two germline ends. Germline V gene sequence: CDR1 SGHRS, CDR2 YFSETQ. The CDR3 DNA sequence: TGCGCCAGCAGCTTGGACAACAGGGTGGGGCAGCCCCAGCATTTT. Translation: CASSLDNRVGQPQHF.

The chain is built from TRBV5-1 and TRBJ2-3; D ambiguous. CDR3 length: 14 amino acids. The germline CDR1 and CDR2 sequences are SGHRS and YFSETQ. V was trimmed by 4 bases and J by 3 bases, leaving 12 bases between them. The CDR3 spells CASSVDPATDTQYF. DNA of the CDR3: TGCGCCAGCAGCGTGGACCCAGCAACAGATACGCAGTATTTT.

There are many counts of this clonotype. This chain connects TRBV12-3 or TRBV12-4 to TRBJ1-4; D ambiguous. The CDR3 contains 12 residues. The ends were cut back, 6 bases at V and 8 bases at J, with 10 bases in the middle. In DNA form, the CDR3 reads TGTGCCAGCAGCCATGGAGGCGAAAAACTGTTTTTT. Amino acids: CASSHGGEKLFF.

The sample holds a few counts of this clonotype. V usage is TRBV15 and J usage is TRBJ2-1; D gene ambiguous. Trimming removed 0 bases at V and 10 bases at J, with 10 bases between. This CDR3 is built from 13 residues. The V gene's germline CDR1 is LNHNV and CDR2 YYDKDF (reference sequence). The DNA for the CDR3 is TGTGCCACCAGCAGAGATCGTCAACGGGAGCAGTTCTTC. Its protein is CATSRDRQREQFF.

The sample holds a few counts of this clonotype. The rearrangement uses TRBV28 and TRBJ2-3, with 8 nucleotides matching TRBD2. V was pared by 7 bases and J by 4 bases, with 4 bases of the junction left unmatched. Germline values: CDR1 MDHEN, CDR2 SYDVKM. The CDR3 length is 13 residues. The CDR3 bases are TGTGCCAGCAAACGGGGGGGCCCAGATACGCAGTATTTT. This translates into CASKRGGPDTQYF. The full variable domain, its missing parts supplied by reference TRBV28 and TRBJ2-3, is DVKVTQSSRYLVKRTGEKVFLECVQDMDHENMFWYRQDPGLGLRLIYFSYDVKMKEKGDIPEGYSVSREKKERFSLILESASTNQTSMYLCASKRGGPDTQYFGPGTRLTVL.

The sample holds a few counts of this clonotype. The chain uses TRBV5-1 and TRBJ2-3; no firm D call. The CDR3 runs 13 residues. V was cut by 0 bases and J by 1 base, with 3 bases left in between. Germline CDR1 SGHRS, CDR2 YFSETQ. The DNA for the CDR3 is TGCGCCAGCAGCTTGGATGGCACAGATACGCAGTATTTT. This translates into CASSLDGTDTQYF.

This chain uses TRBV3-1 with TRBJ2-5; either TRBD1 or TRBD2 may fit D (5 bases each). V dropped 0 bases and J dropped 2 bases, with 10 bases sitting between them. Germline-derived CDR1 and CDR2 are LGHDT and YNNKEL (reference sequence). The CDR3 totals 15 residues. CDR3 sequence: CASSQDRGTQETQYF. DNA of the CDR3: TGTGCCAGCAGCCAAGATCGAGGGACGCAAGAGACCCAGTACTTC.

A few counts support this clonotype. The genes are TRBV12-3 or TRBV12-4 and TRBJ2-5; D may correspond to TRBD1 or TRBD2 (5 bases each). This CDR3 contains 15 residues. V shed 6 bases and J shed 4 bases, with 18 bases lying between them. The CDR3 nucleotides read TGTGCCAGCAGCCCCCTGGGGACCCGTCCAGAGACCCAGTACTTC. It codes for CASSPLGTRPETQYF.

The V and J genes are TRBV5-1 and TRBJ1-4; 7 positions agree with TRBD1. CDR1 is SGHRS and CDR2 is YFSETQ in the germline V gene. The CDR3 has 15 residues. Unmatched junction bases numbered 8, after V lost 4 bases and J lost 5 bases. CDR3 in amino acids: CASSLGDSPNEKLFF. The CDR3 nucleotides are TGCGCCAGCAGCCTCGGGGACAGCCCGAATGAAAAACTGTTTTTT.